Listed below are T cell receptor beta chains from one sample, sequenced in a study of blood T cell repertoires in COVID-19. Generated by immunoSEQ multiplex PCR, the TCRdb table keeps only in-frame clones and is missing some. The repertoire consists of roughly 250,000 clones, with over 80% occurring once and the leading ten covering 3% to 4%. The source material was peripheral blood. Receptors originate from a woman in her thirties or forties with acute or convalescent COVID-19. Both conserved end residues are trimmed from each CDR3. A D gene is named only where the DNA matches it firmly. Size tells how often a clone was seen (once, few, many) or the class of an expanded clone, and some rows leave it out.

abundance,d_gene,v_gene,CDR3aa
once,TRBD2,TRBV2,ASSVRLAGADTQY
-,-,TRBV5-1,ASSWDFGEAF
-,TRBD2,TRBV2,ASSGTVAGGTDTQY
-,TRBD2,TRBV4-2,ASSQAGTTQDTQY
-,TRBD1,TRBV10-3,AILGQANTGELF
-,-,TRBV11-2,ASSSQNSPLH
-,-,TRBV19,ASSMGTYPNSPLH
-,-,TRBV9,ASSARGRQGLAGELF
-,TRBD1,TRBV9,ASSAGQGRGYT
-,-,TRBV9,ASSVTGFSYGYT
-,-,TRBV20-1,SASRGAKNIQY
-,TRBD1,TRBV7-6,ASSPTGFGNQPQH
-,-,TRBV3-1/TRBV3-2,ASQGTSYGYT
-,-,TRBV5-4,ASSLAQITYNEQF
-,-,TRBV5-5,ASSLVVWAGEKLF
-,-,TRBV5-1,ASSLGGGSREKLF
-,TRBD1,TRBV27,ASSRDRVGYT
-,-,TRBV2,ASSDSFGDSPNQPQH
-,-,TRBV18,ASSPAGGQGNTIY
-,-,TRBV7-8,ASSLSFGGQETQY
-,TRBD2,TRBV9,ASSPSGGGAGELF
-,TRBD1,TRBV2,ASSGDRANQPQH